The source of this T cell receptor beta chain is a study of OX40 agonist ivuxolimab in advanced cancers. Study findings and constraints: Low normalized clonal expansion also occurred in some nonresponding patients. Clonal expansion among partial responders at 0.1-3.0 mg/kg ranked near the lowest.

Only a few counts were recorded for this clone. Antigen: not known. The CDR3 has 17 amino acids. Trimming removed 4 bases from V and 2 bases from J; junction bases left unmatched: 9. Germline CDR1 is SGHRS and CDR2 is YFSETQ. The repertoire was sequenced with immunoSEQ multiplex PCR; TCRdb's copy has only in-frame clones and lacks some. The sample consists of approximately 59,000 clones, 75% to 90% of them appearing once. Autoimmune disease history or systemic immunosuppression barred patients. Samples were taken at baseline and on day 1 of cycles 4 and 7. This chain connects TRBV5-1 to TRBJ2-1; 10 bases are a match to TRBD2. This clonotype was obtained from an adult with an advanced solid tumor such as melanoma, head and neck, liver or kidney cancer. This specimen was CD4+ or CD8+ T cells sorted from blood, taken in a trial of the OX40 agonist ivuxolimab. In DNA form, the CDR3 reads TGCGCCAGCAGCCTGGGTCCGCTAGCGGGGGCCTACAATGAGCAGTTCTTC. Translating it yields CASSLGPLAGAYNEQFF.